A single sample is the source of the 16 T cell receptor beta chains below, sequenced in a study of shared clonotypes between healthy human individuals. TCRdb keeps only in-frame clones here, not all; method: immunoSEQ multiplex PCR. The sample lists about 180,000 clones, 80% to 95% occurring once. The sample consisted of naive CD4+ T cells sorted from blood. Subset reported: CD45RA+ positively selected. The origin of the receptors is a woman younger than 45 in good health.

V usage is TRBV5-1 and J usage is TRBJ1-1; D remains unclear. V dropped 1 base and J dropped 5 bases, with 12 bases sitting between them. The germline V gene encodes CDR1 SGHRS and CDR2 YFSETQ. The CDR3 contains 14 residues. For the CDR3, the DNA is TGCGCCAGCAGCTTGAATCTAGCGAGGACTGAAGCTTTCTTT. This codes for CASSLNLARTEAFF.

This clone was counted between two and nine times. The genes are TRBV27 and TRBJ1-2; the D gene is possibly TRBD1 (6 bases). CDR3 size: 13 residues. The V gene lost 5 bases and the J gene lost 6 bases, with 13 bases spanning the gap. Germline lookup yields CDR1 MNHEY and CDR2 SMNVEV (reference sequence). The CDR3 bases are TGTGCCAGCAGTCGGCCGGGGGGGCATGGCTACACCTTC. Translation gives CASSRPGGHGYTF.

V usage is TRBV28 and J usage is TRBJ1-5, with TRBD1 identical over 7 bases. CDR3 length: 15 residues. The ends lost 6 bases at V and 3 bases at J; junction bases unmatched: 8. Germline assignment: CDR1 MDHEN and CDR2 SYDVKM. Here the CDR3 DNA reads TGTGCCAGCAGGCTACAGGGACAGAACAATCAGCCCCAGCATTTT. Translation: CASRLQGQNNQPQHF.

The chain has TRBV9 and TRBJ1-2; 8 bases are a match to TRBD1. The CDR3 runs to 15 residues. With V trimmed by 0 bases and J by 3 bases, 4 bases remained unmatched. Germline V gene data show CDR1 as SGDLS and CDR2 as YYNGEE. The CDR3 is CASSVGGQGDYGYTF. The CDR3 nucleotides read TGTGCCAGCAGCGTAGGAGGACAGGGCGACTATGGCTACACCTTC.

V and J are TRBV13 and TRBJ1-1, with D perhaps TRBD1 (6 bases). V was shortened by 5 bases and J by 3 bases, with 13 bases between the two germline ends. The CDR3 is 14 amino acids. The germline V gene encodes CDR1 PRHDT and CDR2 FYEKMQ (reference sequence). The chain's CDR3 is CASSLQGGHTEAFF. Here the CDR3 DNA reads TGTGCCAGCAGCCTACAGGGAGGGCACACTGAAGCTTTCTTT. Variable domain in full (rest from reference TRBV13 and TRBJ1-1): AAGVIQSPRHLIKEKRETATLKCYPIPRHDTVYWYQQGPGQDPQFLISFYEKMQSDKGSIPDRFSAQQFSDYHSELNMSSLELGDSALYFCASSLQGGHTEAFFGQGTRLTVV.

This chain uses TRBV7-9 with TRBJ1-1; D not certain. Germline CDR1 and CDR2: SEHNR and FQNEAQ (reference sequence). Trimming removed 1 base from V and 4 bases from J, with 10 bases in between. The CDR3 runs 14 residues. CDR3 coding DNA: TGTGCCAGCAGCTTAGGTGCGTCGACCACTGAAGCTTTCTTT. Translating it yields CASSLGASTTEAFF.

The chain uses TRBV6-6 and TRBJ1-2; D ambiguous. The CDR3 is made up of 15 amino acids. Looked up from germline, CDR1 is MNHNY and CDR2 is SVGAGI (reference sequence). Trimming left V 6 bases short and J 4 bases short, with 18 bases between. Written as DNA, the CDR3 is TGTGCCAGCAGCTCCGATAGGGCCTCGGGCTATGGCTACACCTTC. Translation gives CASSSDRASGYGYTF.

The rearrangement uses TRBV7-8 and TRBJ1-3; TRBD1 aligns across 9 bases. The CDR3 contains 18 residues. CDR1 and CDR2 (germline): SGHVS, FQNEAQ. J lost 3 bases, V lost 3 bases, and 12 bases had no gene match. CDR3 sequence: CASSFRLQGALGGNTIYF. The CDR3, as DNA: TGTGCCAGCAGCTTCAGGCTACAGGGGGCATTAGGTGGAAACACCATATATTTT.

The J gene is TRBJ2-7, the V gene TRBV18, with D tentatively TRBD1 or TRBD2 (7 bases each). Trimming took 3 bases from V and 7 from J, leaving 22 bases between them. The CDR3 extends over 16 amino acids. The germline V gene has CDR1 KGHSH and CDR2 LQKENI. CDR3 sequence (DNA): TGTGCCAGCTCACCTGACCGCCCCGGGACAGCGGGGGAGCAGTACTTC. Translated, it gives CASSPDRPGTAGEQYF.

The J gene is TRBJ1-5, the V gene TRBV28; TRBD1 matches 12 bases. CDR1 MDHEN and CDR2 SYDVKM come from the germline V gene. Trimming took 11 bases from V and 3 from J; bases not matched to a gene: 17. This CDR3 has 18 residues. CDR3 loop: CAGTTGTGGLFTNQPQHF. CDR3 coding DNA: TGTGCCGGTACAACCGGGACAGGGGGCCTTTTTACCAATCAGCCCCAGCATTTT.

This clone appeared a single time. V is TRBV7-9 and J is TRBJ2-2; 9 positions match TRBD1. The CDR3 runs 15 residues. The V segment lost 1 base and the J segment 6 bases; nucleotides outside the gene matches: 3. CDR1 is SEHNR and CDR2 is FQNEAQ in the germline V gene (reference sequence). The CDR3 here is CASSLGDRESGELFF. CDR3 sequence (DNA): TGTGCCAGCAGCTTAGGGGACAGGGAATCCGGGGAGCTGTTTTTT.

The CDR3 loop is CASSSYRGRGGNTEAFF. CDR3 in DNA: TGTGCCAGCAGCTCCTACAGGGGTCGGGGAGGGAACACTGAAGCTTTCTTT. The J gene is TRBJ1-1, the V gene TRBV7-2, with 7 bases identical to TRBD1. The V gene end was trimmed by 4 bases and the J gene end by 1 base; junction bases not matched to a gene: 12. The CDR3 loop spans 17 amino acids. The germline gives CDR1 SGHTA, CDR2 FQGNSA.

This chain's CDR3 is CASSSGGADYEQYF. CDR3 in DNA: TGTGCCAGCAGTTCAGGGGGCGCCGACTACGAGCAGTACTTC. The chain employs TRBV27 and TRBJ2-7, with 8 bases lining up with TRBD1. This CDR3 spans 14 amino acids. Germline CDR1 is MNHEY and CDR2 is SMNVEV (reference sequence). The J segment lost 3 bases and the V segment lost 4 bases, leaving 5 bases of the junction unmatched.

The V call is TRBV6-1, the J call TRBJ2-5; D is ambiguous. Germline V gene lookup returns CDR1 MNHNS and CDR2 SASEGT. The CDR3 has 11 amino acids. V dropped 6 bases and J dropped 3 bases, with 5 bases sitting between them. CDR3 nucleotides: TGTGCCAGCAGCGTTAAAGAGACCCAGTACTTC. Protein: CASSVKETQYF.

CDR3 protein: CASSESGTGNEQYF. The CDR3 bases are TGCGCCAGCAGTGAGTCCGGGACAGGGAACGAGCAGTACTTC. V and J are TRBV10-1 and TRBJ2-7; 9 bases are a match to TRBD1. Trimming cost V 0 bases and J 5 bases; bases outside gene matches: 2. Germline assignment: CDR1 WNHNN and CDR2 SYGVQD (reference sequence). This CDR3 has 14 residues.

Of note for this clone: The sample has other DNA sequences that encode this CDR3 too. V usage is TRBV19 and J usage is TRBJ1-5; D might be TRBD1 (5 bases). Germline CDR1 is LNHDA and CDR2 is SQIVND (reference sequence). CDR3 length: 14 residues. Trimming pared 3 bases from V and 4 bases from J, leaving 10 bases between. The CDR3 is CASSITGGNQPQHF. The CDR3 coding sequence is TGTGCCAGTAGTATTACGGGGGGGAATCAGCCCCAGCATTTT.